Listed here are 25 T cell receptor beta chains from one sample, sequenced in a study of OX40 agonist ivuxolimab in advanced cancers. The table came from immunoSEQ multiplex PCR; TCRdb's copy has only in-frame clones and leaves some out. The sample contains tens of thousands of clones, roughly 81% of which appear only once. The material was CD4+ or CD8+ T cells sorted from blood, obtained in a trial of the OX40 agonist ivuxolimab. The receptor source for this set is an adult with an advanced solid tumor such as melanoma, head and neck, liver or kidney cancer.

This chain uses TRBV6-5 with TRBJ1-5, with D possibly TRBD1 on 6 matching bases. This CDR3 spans 14 amino acids. Germline assignment: CDR1 MNHEY and CDR2 SVGAGI. Deletions cut 7 bases from V and 0 bases from J, with 10 bases between. The chain's CDR3 is CASTAGASNQPQHF. CDR3 sequence (DNA): TGTGCCAGCACAGCGGGGGCTAGCAATCAGCCCCAGCATTTT.

The J gene is TRBJ2-1, the V gene TRBV7-6; perhaps TRBD1 as D (6 bases). Germline V CDR1 and CDR2: SGHVS, FNYEAQ. Trimming took 1 base from V and 4 from J, leaving 11 bases between them. CDR3 length equals 15 residues. The DNA of the CDR3 is TGTGCCAGCAGCTTAGTAGGACAGAGATACAATGAGCAGTTCTTC. Translated, it gives CASSLVGQRYNEQFF. The full variable domain, with the rest looked up from reference TRBV7-6 and TRBJ2-1, is GAGVSQSPRYKVTKRGQDVALRCDPISGHVSLYWYRQALGQGPEFLTYFNYEAQQDKSGLPNDRFSAERPEGSISTLTIQRTEQRDSAMYRCASSLVGQRYNEQFFGPGTRLTVL.

This chain joins TRBV7-2 and TRBJ1-2, with TRBD1 identical over 7 bases. The CDR3 contains 14 residues. Germline V gene lookup returns CDR1 SGHTA and CDR2 FQGNSA. Germline trimming cut 4 bases from V and 4 bases from J; bases unmatched to any gene: 6. For the CDR3, the DNA is TGTGCCAGCAGCTCCGACAGGGCCCTCTATGGCTACACCTTC. This encodes CASSSDRALYGYTF.

The CDR3: CASSRDYGGELFF. CDR3 bases: TGTGCCAGCAGTCGGGATTATGGCGGGGAGCTGTTTTTT. The chain couples TRBV6-5 to TRBJ2-2; a possible D gene is TRBD2 (5 bases). Germline V gene data show CDR1 as MNHEY and CDR2 as SVGAGI. CDR3 size: 13 residues. Deletions cut 5 bases from V and 7 bases from J, with 11 bases between.

The rearrangement links TRBV2 to TRBJ2-3; D not certain. Trimming pared 5 bases from V and 2 bases from J, leaving 8 bases between. The CDR3 is made up of 13 amino acids. The germline gives CDR1 SNHLY, CDR2 FYNNEI. The CDR3 DNA sequence: TGTGCCAGCAGTTTGGGAAACACAGATACGCAGTATTTT. Protein: CASSLGNTDTQYF. Full variable domain (rest looked up from reference TRBV2 and TRBJ2-3): EPEVTQTPSHQVTQMGQEVILRCVPISNHLYFYWYRQILGQKVEFLVSFYNNEISEKSEIFDDQFSVERPDGSNFTLKIRSTKLEDSAMYFCASSLGNTDTQYFGPGTRLTVL.

V usage is TRBV6-5 and J usage is TRBJ2-5; no clear D. Trimming took 0 bases from V and 5 from J, leaving 10 bases between them. This CDR3 is 14 amino acids long. Germline V CDR1 and CDR2: MNHEY, SVGAGI. The CDR3 here is CASSYSKGSETQYF. The DNA of the CDR3 is TGTGCCAGCAGTTACTCGAAGGGCTCGGAGACCCAGTACTTC.

This chain connects TRBV18 to TRBJ2-3; D unclear. The CDR3 totals 15 residues. CDR1 and CDR2 (germline): KGHSH, LQKENI. The V and J ends lost 3 bases and 1 base respectively, with 11 bases between them. DNA for the CDR3: TGTGCCAGCTCACCCGGGTGGCATGGCACAGATACGCAGTATTTT. Protein product: CASSPGWHGTDTQYF. The variable domain in full, with the rest retrieved from reference TRBV18 and TRBJ2-3, is NAGVMQNPRHLVRRRGQEARLRCSPMKGHSHVYWYRQLPEEGLKFMVYLQKENIIDESGMPKERFSAEFPKEGPSILRIQQVVRGDSAAYFCASSPGWHGTDTQYFGPGTRLTVL.

The V call is TRBV7-9, the J call TRBJ1-1, with no clear D. V was trimmed by 1 base and J by 3 bases, leaving 12 bases between them. CDR1 is SEHNR, CDR2 FQNEAQ, per germline (reference sequence). This CDR3 is 15 amino acids long. The CDR3 reads CASSLGTRRDTEAFF. In nucleotides, the CDR3 is TGTGCCAGCAGCTTAGGGACCCGGAGGGACACTGAAGCTTTCTTT. Full variable domain (missing parts from reference TRBV7-9 and TRBJ1-1): DTGVSQNPRHKITKRGQNVTFRCDPISEHNRLYWYRQTLGQGPEFLTYFQNEAQLEKSRLLSDRFSAERPKGSFSTLEIQRTEQGDSAMYLCASSLGTRRDTEAFFGQGTRLTVV.

The table lists this clone with a count of one. Germline and junction disagree at one end, which may indicate a read error. The chain links TRBV5-4 to TRBJ1-2, with D perhaps TRBD1 (5 bases). The CDR3 loop spans 14 amino acids. Germline V CDR1 and CDR2: SGHNT, YYREEE (reference sequence). The CDR3 nucleotides read TGTGCCGGCAGGGAGGCAGGTGTATTCTATGGCTACACCTTC. This translates into CAGREAGVFYGYTF. Combining the CDR3 with reference TRBV5-4 and TRBJ1-2 gives the whole variable domain ETGVTQSPTHLIKTRGQQVTLRCSSQSGHNTVSWYQQALGQGPQFIFQYYREEENGRGNFPPRFSGLQFPNYSSELNVNALELDDSALYLCAGREAGVFYGYTFGSGTRLTVV.

This clone is a singleton in its sample. The rearrangement joins TRBV7-4 to TRBJ2-5; D is ambiguous. The J call may be in error: the DNA end matches TRBJ2-7 better. CDR1 and CDR2 from the germline V gene are SGHVT and SQSDAQ. The CDR3 is 16 amino acids. DNA of the CDR3: TGTGCCAGCAGCTTAGTGCGCCGCCAACCGCCCTACGAGCAGTACTTC. Translated: CASSLVRRQPPYEQYF.

The CDR3 nucleotides read TGTGCCAGCAGTGGACAGGGGACTAGTTCCTACGAGCAGTACTTC. Its translation: CASSGQGTSSYEQYF. The J gene is TRBJ2-7, the V gene TRBV6-1; D tentatively reads TRBD1 or TRBD2 (8 bases each). Germline assignment: CDR1 MNHNS and CDR2 SASEGT. V lost 4 bases and J 1 base, leaving 14 bases between the germline ends. The CDR3 is 15 residues long.

V and J are TRBV19 and TRBJ2-2; D is perhaps TRBD1 (5 bases). Germline CDR1 LNHDA, CDR2 SQIVND (reference sequence). The CDR3 runs 14 residues. V dropped 7 bases and J dropped 0 bases, with 9 bases sitting between them. CDR3 in amino acids: CASKKGTNTGELFF. The CDR3 DNA sequence: TGTGCCAGTAAAAAGGGGACGAACACCGGGGAGCTGTTTTTT.

The rearrangement joins TRBV5-1 to TRBJ2-5, with D tentatively TRBD2 (6 bases). The V end was cut by 3 bases, the J end by 5 bases, with 8 bases between. The CDR3 sequence is 12 residues long. Germline assignment: CDR1 SGHRS and CDR2 YFSETQ. The CDR3: CASSSGVETQYF. The CDR3 nucleotides read TGCGCCAGCAGCTCGGGGGTGGAGACCCAGTACTTC.

The sample holds one count of this clone. The chain is built from TRBV7-6 and TRBJ2-7; D uncertain. CDR3 size: 15 residues. V was shortened by 1 base and J by 7 bases, with 17 bases between the two germline ends. Germline CDR1 reads SGHVS; CDR2 reads FNYEAQ. CDR3 in amino acids: CASSLGSSAGLEQYF. The CDR3 coding sequence is TGTGCCAGCAGCTTAGGGTCGAGCGCTGGATTAGAGCAGTACTTC.

A few counts support this clone. This chain connects TRBV9 to TRBJ1-1; 8 nucleotides align to TRBD1. The CDR3 length is 12 residues. CDR1 is SGDLS and CDR2 is YYNGEE in the germline V gene. V gave up 4 bases and J gave up 7 bases; unmatched junction bases: 3. The CDR3 loop reads CASSLGQGEAFF. DNA for the CDR3: TGTGCCAGCAGCCTCGGACAGGGTGAAGCTTTCTTT.

The chain carries TRBV6-5 and TRBJ2-1, with 8 positions matching TRBD1. From germline, CDR1 is MNHEY and CDR2 SVGAGI. The CDR3 has 15 residues. The junction had 10 bases not matched to a gene; V was cut back by 5 bases and J by 7 bases. This CDR3 is CASSTGQGRGNEQFF. The CDR3 region has the DNA TGTGCCAGCAGTACCGGACAGGGTCGGGGGAATGAGCAGTTCTTC.

This chain uses TRBV18 with TRBJ1-1; D is ambiguous. The ends were cut back, 3 bases at V and 6 bases at J, with 14 bases in the middle. The germline gives CDR1 KGHSH, CDR2 LQKENI. CDR3 length equals 14 residues. The CDR3 sequence: CASSPPKSGAEAFF. The DNA of the CDR3 is TGTGCCAGCTCACCCCCCAAATCCGGGGCTGAAGCTTTCTTT. The whole variable domain, filled in from reference TRBV18 and TRBJ1-1, reads NAGVMQNPRHLVRRRGQEARLRCSPMKGHSHVYWYRQLPEEGLKFMVYLQKENIIDESGMPKERFSAEFPKEGPSILRIQQVVRGDSAAYFCASSPPKSGAEAFFGQGTRLTVV.

The CDR3 nucleotides read TGTGCCAGCAGCTTGGGACTAGCGGGGCTCAATGAGCAGTTCTTC. It specifies CASSLGLAGLNEQFF. This chain joins TRBV5-6 and TRBJ2-1; 11 positions match TRBD2. This CDR3 spans 15 amino acids. V lost 0 bases and J lost 6; bases outside the gene matches: 2. Per the germline V gene, CDR1 is SGHDT and CDR2 is YYEEEE.

This chain links TRBV29-1 with TRBJ2-1; 7 bases align to TRBD2. Germline CDR1 is SQVTM and CDR2 is ANQGSEA. V trimming: 7 bases; J trimming: 2 bases; junction bases outside the gene matches: 5. The CDR3 totals 13 residues. The CDR3 loop is CSGGGATYNEQFF. The CDR3 DNA sequence: TGCAGCGGGGGGGGAGCGACCTACAATGAGCAGTTCTTC.

The V and J genes are TRBV27 and TRBJ1-1, with D unclear. V gave up 4 bases and J gave up 6 bases, with 12 bases separating them. The CDR3 has 13 residues. The germline V gene has CDR1 MNHEY and CDR2 SMNVEV (reference sequence). The CDR3 nucleotides read TGTGCCAGCAGTTCCCTCGGACTTTCTGAAGCTTTCTTT. It is translated as CASSSLGLSEAFF.

The chain is built from TRBV5-4 and TRBJ1-1; TRBD1 aligns across 9 bases. J lost 3 bases, V lost 4 bases, and 10 bases had no gene match. Germline V lookup: CDR1 SGHNT, CDR2 YYREEE (reference sequence). CDR3 length: 16 amino acids. CDR3 coding DNA: TGTGCCAGCAGCGCCGGGACAGGGCGTAGAGACACTGAAGCTTTCTTT. This gives the protein CASSAGTGRRDTEAFF.

The chain uses TRBV6-1 and TRBJ1-1, with 9 bases matching TRBD1. The CDR3 spans 15 residues. In germline, CDR1 is MNHNS, CDR2 SASEGT. The J segment lost 2 bases and the V segment lost 6 bases, leaving 7 bases of the junction unmatched. CDR3 coding DNA: TGTGCCAGCAGGGGACGACAGGGGGTAAACACTGAAGCTTTCTTT. Its translation is CASRGRQGVNTEAFF.

The J gene is TRBJ1-2, the V gene TRBV27; weak D call: TRBD1 (6 bases). This CDR3 spans 15 amino acids. Germline V gene sequence: CDR1 MNHEY, CDR2 SMNVEV (reference sequence). The ends were cut back, 0 bases at V and 6 bases at J, with 14 bases in the middle. CDR3 sequence: CASSLSRGGANGYTF. The CDR3, as DNA: TGTGCCAGCAGTTTATCGCGGGGGGGCGCGAATGGCTACACCTTC.

The chain uses TRBV19 and TRBJ1-2, with TRBD1 as a possible D gene (6 bases). Germline V gives CDR1 LNHDA, CDR2 SQIVND (reference sequence). The CDR3 contains 16 residues. V was shortened by 1 base and J by 4 bases, with 16 bases between the two germline ends. The CDR3 loop is CASSIVTLDSSYGYTF. CDR3 sequence (DNA): TGTGCCAGTAGTATAGTGACCCTGGACAGTTCCTATGGCTACACCTTC.

This clone was seen only a few times. V and J are TRBV28 and TRBJ2-7, with TRBD1 matching over 10 bases. The V segment lost 1 base and the J segment 1 base; nucleotides outside the gene matches: 4. Germline CDR1 is MDHEN and CDR2 is SYDVKM. The CDR3 loop spans 16 amino acids. The CDR3 loop reads CASSLSGQGVSYEQYF. CDR3 coding DNA: TGTGCCAGCAGTTTATCTGGACAGGGGGTGTCCTACGAGCAGTACTTC.